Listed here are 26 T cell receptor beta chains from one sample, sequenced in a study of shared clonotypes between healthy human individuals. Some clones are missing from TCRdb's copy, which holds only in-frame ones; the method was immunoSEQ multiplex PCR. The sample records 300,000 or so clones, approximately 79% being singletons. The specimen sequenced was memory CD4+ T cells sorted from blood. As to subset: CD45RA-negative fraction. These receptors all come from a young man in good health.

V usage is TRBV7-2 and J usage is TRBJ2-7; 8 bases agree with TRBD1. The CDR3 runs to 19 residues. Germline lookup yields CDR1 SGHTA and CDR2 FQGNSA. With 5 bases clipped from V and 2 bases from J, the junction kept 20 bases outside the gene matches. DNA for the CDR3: TGTGCCAGCAGCCCTAGCCCGCGGAGCTACAGGGGGAAGGCCTACGAGCAGTACTTC. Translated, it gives CASSPSPRSYRGKAYEQYF.

The CDR3 sequence: CSAAIDTQYF. The CDR3, as DNA: TGCAGTGCTGCAATTGATACGCAGTATTTT. The J gene is TRBJ2-3, the V gene TRBV20-1; D remains ambiguous. This CDR3 contains 10 residues. Germline CDR1 and CDR2: DFQATT and SNEGSKA (reference sequence). V lost 5 bases and J 6 bases, leaving 6 bases between the germline ends.

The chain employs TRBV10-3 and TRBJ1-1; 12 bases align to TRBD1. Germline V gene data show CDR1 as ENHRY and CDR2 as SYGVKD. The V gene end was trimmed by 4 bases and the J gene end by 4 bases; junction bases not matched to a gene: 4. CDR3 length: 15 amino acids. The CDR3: CAISGGQGAVTEAFF. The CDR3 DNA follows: TGTGCCATCAGTGGGGGACAGGGGGCCGTCACTGAAGCTTTCTTT.

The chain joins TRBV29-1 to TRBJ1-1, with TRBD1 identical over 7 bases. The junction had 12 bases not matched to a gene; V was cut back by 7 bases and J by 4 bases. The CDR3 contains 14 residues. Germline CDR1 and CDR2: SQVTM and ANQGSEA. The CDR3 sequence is CSGWRGRTGTEAFF. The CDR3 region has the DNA TGCAGCGGGTGGAGGGGGCGGACGGGCACTGAAGCTTTCTTT.

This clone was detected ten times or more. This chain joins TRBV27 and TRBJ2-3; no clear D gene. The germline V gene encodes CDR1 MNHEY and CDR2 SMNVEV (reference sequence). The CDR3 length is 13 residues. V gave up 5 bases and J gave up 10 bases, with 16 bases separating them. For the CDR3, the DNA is TGTGCCAGCAGTCGGAGCCGGGCCCAGGCGCAGTATTTT. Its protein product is CASSRSRAQAQYF.

CDR3 residues: CASSQSPSELDTQYF. DNA of the CDR3: TGCGCCAGCAGCCAATCCCCTAGCGAGCTAGATACGCAGTATTTT. This chain connects TRBV4-3 to TRBJ2-3; D is possibly TRBD2 (6 bases). This CDR3 is built from 15 residues. Germline V lookup: CDR1 LGHNA, CDR2 YSLEER. The germline V and J ends were trimmed by 2 bases and 5 bases, with 14 bases remaining between them.

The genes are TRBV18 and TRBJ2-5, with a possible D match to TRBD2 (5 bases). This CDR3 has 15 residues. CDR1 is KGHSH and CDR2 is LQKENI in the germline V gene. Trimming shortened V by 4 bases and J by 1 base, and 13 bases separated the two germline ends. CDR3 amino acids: CASSRSRRGQETQYF. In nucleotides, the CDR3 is TGTGCCAGCTCACGATCAAGACGGGGCCAAGAGACCCAGTACTTC.

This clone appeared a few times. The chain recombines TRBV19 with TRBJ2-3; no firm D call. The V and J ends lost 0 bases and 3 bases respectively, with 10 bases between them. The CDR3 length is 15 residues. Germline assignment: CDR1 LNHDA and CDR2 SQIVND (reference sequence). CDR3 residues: CASSIDGAPTDTQYF. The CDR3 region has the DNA TGTGCCAGTAGTATAGATGGCGCGCCAACAGATACGCAGTATTTT.

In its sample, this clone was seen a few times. The CDR3 DNA reads TGTGCCTGGGACACCCGCTTGGGCACCGGGGAGCTGTTTTTT. It encodes CAWDTRLGTGELFF. The genes are TRBV30 and TRBJ2-2, with D uncertain. The CDR3 spans 14 residues. Trimming shortened V by 5 bases and J by 4 bases, and 14 bases separated the two germline ends. Germline-derived CDR1 and CDR2 are GTSNPN and SVGIG (reference sequence).

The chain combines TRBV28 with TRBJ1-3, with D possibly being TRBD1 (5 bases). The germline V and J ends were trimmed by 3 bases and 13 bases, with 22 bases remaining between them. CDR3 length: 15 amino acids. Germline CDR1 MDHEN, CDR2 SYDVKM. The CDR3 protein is CASSFKGDPPGRIYF. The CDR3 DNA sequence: TGTGCCAGCAGTTTTAAAGGGGATCCTCCGGGAAGGATATATTTT.

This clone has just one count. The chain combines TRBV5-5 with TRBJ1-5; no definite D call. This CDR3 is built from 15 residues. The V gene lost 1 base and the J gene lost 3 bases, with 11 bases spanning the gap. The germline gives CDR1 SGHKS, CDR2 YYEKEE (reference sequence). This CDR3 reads CASSLFGQFNQPQHF. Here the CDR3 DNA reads TGTGCCAGCAGCTTGTTTGGGCAGTTCAATCAGCCCCAGCATTTT. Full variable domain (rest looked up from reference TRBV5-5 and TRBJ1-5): DAGVTQSPTHLIKTRGQQVTLRCSPISGHKSVSWYQQVLGQGPQFIFQYYEKEERGRGNFPDRFSARQFPNYSSELNVNALLLGDSALYLCASSLFGQFNQPQHFGDGTRLSIL.

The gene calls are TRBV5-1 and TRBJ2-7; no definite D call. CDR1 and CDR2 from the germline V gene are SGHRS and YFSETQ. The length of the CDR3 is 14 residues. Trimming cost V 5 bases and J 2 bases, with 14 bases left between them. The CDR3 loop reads CASSPPERTYEQYF. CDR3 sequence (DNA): TGCGCCAGCAGTCCTCCCGAACGGACCTACGAGCAGTACTTC.

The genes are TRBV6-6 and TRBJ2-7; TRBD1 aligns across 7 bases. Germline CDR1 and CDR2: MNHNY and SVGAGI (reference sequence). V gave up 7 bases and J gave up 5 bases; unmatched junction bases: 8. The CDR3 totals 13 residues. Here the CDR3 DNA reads TGTGCCAGCAATCCGGGACAGAATAACGAGCAGTACTTC. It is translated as CASNPGQNNEQYF.

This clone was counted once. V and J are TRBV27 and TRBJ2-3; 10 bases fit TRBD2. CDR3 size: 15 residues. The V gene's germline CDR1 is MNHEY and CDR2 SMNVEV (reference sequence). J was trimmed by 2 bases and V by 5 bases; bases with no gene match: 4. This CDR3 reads CASSMGLATTDTQYF. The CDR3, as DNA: TGTGCCAGCAGTATGGGACTAGCGACCACAGATACGCAGTATTTT.

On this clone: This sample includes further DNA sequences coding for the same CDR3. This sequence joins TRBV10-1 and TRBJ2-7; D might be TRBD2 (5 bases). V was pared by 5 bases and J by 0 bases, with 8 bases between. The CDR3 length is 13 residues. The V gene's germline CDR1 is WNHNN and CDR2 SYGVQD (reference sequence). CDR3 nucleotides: TGCGCCAGCAGTCGGGGTAGCTCCTACGAGCAGTACTTC. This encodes CASSRGSSYEQYF.

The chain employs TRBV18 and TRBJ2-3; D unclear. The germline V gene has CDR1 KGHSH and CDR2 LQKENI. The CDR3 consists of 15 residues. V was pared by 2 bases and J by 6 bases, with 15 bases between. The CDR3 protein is CASSPVTSTSDTQYF. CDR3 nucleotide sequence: TGTGCCAGCTCACCAGTCACGTCGACTTCTGATACGCAGTATTTT.

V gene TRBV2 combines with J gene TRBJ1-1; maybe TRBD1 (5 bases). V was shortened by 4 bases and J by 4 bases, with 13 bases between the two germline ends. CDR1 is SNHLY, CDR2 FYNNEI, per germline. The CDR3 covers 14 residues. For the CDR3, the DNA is TGTGCCAGCAGTGGTTCGGGGGTTGGCACTGAAGCTTTCTTT. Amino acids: CASSGSGVGTEAFF.

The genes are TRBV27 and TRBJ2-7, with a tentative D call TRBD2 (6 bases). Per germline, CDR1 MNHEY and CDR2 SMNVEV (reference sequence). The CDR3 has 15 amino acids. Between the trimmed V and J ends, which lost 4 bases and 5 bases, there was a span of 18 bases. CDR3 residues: CASSSPGLLVDEQYF. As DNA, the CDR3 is TGTGCCAGCAGTTCCCCGGGACTCTTAGTCGACGAGCAGTACTTC.

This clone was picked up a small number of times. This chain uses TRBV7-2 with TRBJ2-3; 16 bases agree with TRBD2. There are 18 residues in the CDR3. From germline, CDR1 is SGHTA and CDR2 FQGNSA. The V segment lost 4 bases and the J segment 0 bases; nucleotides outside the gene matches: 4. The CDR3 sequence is CASSSGLAGGPSTDTQYF. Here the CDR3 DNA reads TGTGCCAGCAGCTCGGGACTAGCGGGAGGGCCCAGCACAGATACGCAGTATTTT.

CDR3 DNA sequence: TGTGCCAGTAGTACGGGCCAGGGGAACATTCAGTACTTC. Protein sequence: CASSTGQGNIQYF. V usage is TRBV19 and J usage is TRBJ2-4; TRBD1 is a possible D gene (6 bases). V lost 4 bases, J lost 7 bases, and 11 bases lay in between. Germline CDR1 is LNHDA and CDR2 is SQIVND (reference sequence). The CDR3 is 13 residues long.

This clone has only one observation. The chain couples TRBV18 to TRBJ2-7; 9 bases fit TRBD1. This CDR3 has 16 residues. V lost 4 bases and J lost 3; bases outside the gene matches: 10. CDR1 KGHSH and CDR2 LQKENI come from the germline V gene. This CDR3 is CASSQGQGEISYEQYF. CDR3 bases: TGTGCCAGCTCACAGGGACAGGGTGAGATTAGCTACGAGCAGTACTTC. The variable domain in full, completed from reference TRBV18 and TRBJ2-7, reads NAGVMQNPRHLVRRRGQEARLRCSPMKGHSHVYWYRQLPEEGLKFMVYLQKENIIDESGMPKERFSAEFPKEGPSILRIQQVVRGDSAAYFCASSQGQGEISYEQYFGPGTRLTVT.

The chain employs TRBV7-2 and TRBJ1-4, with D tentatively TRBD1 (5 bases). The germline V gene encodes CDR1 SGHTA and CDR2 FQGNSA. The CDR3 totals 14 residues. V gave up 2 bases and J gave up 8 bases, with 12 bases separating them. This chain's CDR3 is CASSLRGSGEKLFF. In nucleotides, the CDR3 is TGTGCCAGCAGCTTACGGGGGTCTGGAGAAAAACTGTTTTTT.

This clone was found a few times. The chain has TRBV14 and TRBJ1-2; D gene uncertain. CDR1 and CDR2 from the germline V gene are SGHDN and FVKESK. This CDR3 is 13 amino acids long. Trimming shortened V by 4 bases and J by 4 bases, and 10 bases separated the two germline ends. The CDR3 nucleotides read TGTGCCAGCAGCCGCACGTCGGCCTATGGCTACACCTTC. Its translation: CASSRTSAYGYTF.

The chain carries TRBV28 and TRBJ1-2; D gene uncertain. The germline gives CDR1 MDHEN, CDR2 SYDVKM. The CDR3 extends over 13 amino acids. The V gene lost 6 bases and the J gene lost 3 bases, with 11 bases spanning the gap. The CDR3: CASSPLRDYGYTF. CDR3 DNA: TGTGCCAGCAGCCCCCTCCGGGACTATGGCTACACCTTC.

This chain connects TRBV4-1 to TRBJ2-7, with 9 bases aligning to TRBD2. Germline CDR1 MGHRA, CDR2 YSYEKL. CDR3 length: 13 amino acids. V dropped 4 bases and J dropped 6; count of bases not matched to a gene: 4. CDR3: CASSRGTSSEQYF. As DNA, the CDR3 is TGCGCCAGCAGCCGCGGGACTAGCTCCGAGCAGTACTTC.

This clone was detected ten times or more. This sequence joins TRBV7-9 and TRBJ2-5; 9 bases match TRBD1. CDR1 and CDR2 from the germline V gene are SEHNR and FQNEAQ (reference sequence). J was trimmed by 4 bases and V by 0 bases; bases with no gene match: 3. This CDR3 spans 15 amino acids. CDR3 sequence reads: CASSLATGGRETQYF. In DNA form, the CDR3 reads TGTGCCAGCAGCTTAGCAACAGGGGGCCGAGAGACCCAGTACTTC.